This TCR beta chain emerged from a study of technical replicates of blood from several donors (dated by TCRdb to about 2017). Note on this clone: What antigen it recognizes has not been identified. The sample holds no much larger clone one base away, and base qualities are not on file.

The library came from the immunoSEQ multiplex PCR assay. The source is immuneACCESS, and TCRdb retained only in-frame sequences with V and J called. Part of the clones is not carried over; for the studies checked, unresolved V genes explain less than half of this, and the remainder is unexplained. In this sample the table shows about 83,000 clones, just over 90% of which occur a single time. More than 0.2% of the sample is held by the ten biggest clonotypes. Based on the germline V gene (reference sequence), the CDR1 and CDR2 sequences are GTSNPN and SVGIG. Clipping removes 1 base from V and 4 bases from J, with 8 as the unmatched junction base count. The cysteine opens and the phenylalanine closes a CDR3 of 16 amino acids. CDR3 DNA is the only sequence kept; it has 48 bases, read in frame from the first base.

The receptor comes from a human donor in good health. The rearranged segments are TRBV30 and TRBJ1-5; 9 bases in between match TRBD1. Sequencing was carried out using T cells isolated from PBMCs. The CDR3 is CAWSEGGQGLNQPQHF. The DNA sequence is given as TGTGCCTGGAGTGAAGGGGGACAGGGTTTAAATCAGCCCCAGCATTTT. Here the CDR3 is joined to the reference TRBV30 and TRBJ1-5 genes, and the full variable domain is: SQTIHQWPATLVQPVGSPLSLECTVEGTSNPNLYWYRQAAGRGLQLLFYSVGIGQISSEVPQNLSASRPQDRQFILSSKKLLLSDSGFYLCAWSEGGQGLNQPQHFGDGTRLSIL.